This T cell receptor (beta chain) is from a study of cytomegalovirus exposure and HLA in healthy donors. Primers included in the PCR were 60 Vbeta and 13 Jbeta primers. Using immunoSEQ multiplex PCR, the repertoire was profiled, and TCRdb retains in-frame clones only, with some absent. Of some 130,000 clones listed, around four fifths were seen once; the top ten hold about 7.4%. The sequenced sample consisted of PBMCs. The TCR originated in a woman in her forties or fifties in good health and CMV-seropositive.

This chain's CDR3 is CATSSRGWKTQYF. CDR3 nucleotides: TGTGCCACCAGCAGCAGGGGGTGGAAGACCCAGTACTTC. The V gene is TRBV15, the J gene TRBJ2-5, with TRBD1 identical over 7 bases. CDR1 LNHNV and CDR2 YYDKDF come from the germline V gene (reference sequence). V lost 3 bases and J lost 6; bases outside the gene matches: 4. The CDR3 extends over 13 amino acids.